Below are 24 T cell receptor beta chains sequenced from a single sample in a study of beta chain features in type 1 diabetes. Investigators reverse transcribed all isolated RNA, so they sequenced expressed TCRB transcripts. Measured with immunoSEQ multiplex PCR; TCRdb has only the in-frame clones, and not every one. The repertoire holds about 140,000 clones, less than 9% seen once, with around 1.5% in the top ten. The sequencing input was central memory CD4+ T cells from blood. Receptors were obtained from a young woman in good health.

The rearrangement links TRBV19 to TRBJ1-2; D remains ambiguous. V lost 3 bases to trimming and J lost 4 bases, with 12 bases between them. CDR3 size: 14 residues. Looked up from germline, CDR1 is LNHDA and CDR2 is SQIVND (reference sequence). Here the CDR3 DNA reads TGTGCCAGTAGTATCAACCTGGGCCCCTATGGCTACACCTTC. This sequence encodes CASSINLGPYGYTF.

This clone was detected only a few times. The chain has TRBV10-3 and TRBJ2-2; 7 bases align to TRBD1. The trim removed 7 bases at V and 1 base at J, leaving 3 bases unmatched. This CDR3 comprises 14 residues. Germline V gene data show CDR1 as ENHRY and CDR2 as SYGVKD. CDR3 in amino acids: CAIKGQMNTGELFF. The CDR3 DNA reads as TGTGCCATCAAGGGACAGATGAACACCGGGGAGCTGTTTTTT.

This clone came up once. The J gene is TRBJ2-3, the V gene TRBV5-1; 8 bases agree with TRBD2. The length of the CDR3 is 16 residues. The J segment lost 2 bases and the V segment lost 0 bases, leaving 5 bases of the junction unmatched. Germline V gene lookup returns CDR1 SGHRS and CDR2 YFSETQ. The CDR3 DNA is TGCGCCAGCAGCTTGGTAGCGGGGACCTTCACAGATACGCAGTATTTT. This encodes CASSLVAGTFTDTQYF. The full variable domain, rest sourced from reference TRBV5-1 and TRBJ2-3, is KAGVTQTPRYLIKTRGQQVTLSCSPISGHRSVSWYQQTPGQGLQFLFEYFSETQRNKGNFPGRFSGRQFSNSRSEMNVSTLELGDSALYLCASSLVAGTFTDTQYFGPGTRLTVL.

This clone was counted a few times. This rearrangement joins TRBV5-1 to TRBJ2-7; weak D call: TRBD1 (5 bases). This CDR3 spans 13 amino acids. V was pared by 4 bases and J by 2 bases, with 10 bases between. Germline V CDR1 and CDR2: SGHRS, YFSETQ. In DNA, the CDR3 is TGCGCCAGCAGCCAGGGTTTCGCCTACGAGCAGTACTTC. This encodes CASSQGFAYEQYF.

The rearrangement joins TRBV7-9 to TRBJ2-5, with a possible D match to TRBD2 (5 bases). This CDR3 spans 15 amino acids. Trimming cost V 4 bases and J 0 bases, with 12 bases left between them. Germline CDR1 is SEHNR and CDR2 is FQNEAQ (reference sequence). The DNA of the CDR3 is TGTGCCAGCAGCTCAGTTGAGGGATACCAAGAGACCCAGTACTTC. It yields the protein CASSSVEGYQETQYF. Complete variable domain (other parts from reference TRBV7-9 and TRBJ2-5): DTGVSQNPRHKITKRGQNVTFRCDPISEHNRLYWYRQTLGQGPEFLTYFQNEAQLEKSRLLSDRFSAERPKGSFSTLEIQRTEQGDSAMYLCASSSVEGYQETQYFGPGTRLLVL.

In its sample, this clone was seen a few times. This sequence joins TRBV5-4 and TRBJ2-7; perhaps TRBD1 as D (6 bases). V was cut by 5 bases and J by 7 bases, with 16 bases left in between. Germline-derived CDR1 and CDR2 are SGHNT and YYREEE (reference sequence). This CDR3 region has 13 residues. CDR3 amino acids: CASRLVGAEEQYF. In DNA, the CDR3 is TGTGCCAGCAGACTGGTGGGGGCTGAAGAGCAGTACTTC.

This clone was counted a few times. The CDR3 sequence is CASSATGGNIQYF. DNA for the CDR3: TGTGCCAGCAGTGCAACAGGGGGAAACATTCAGTACTTC. The gene calls are TRBV6-1 and TRBJ2-4; TRBD1 matches 8 bases. Germline V gene data show CDR1 as MNHNS and CDR2 as SASEGT. The J segment lost 6 bases and the V segment lost 4 bases, leaving 2 bases of the junction unmatched. The CDR3 runs 13 residues.

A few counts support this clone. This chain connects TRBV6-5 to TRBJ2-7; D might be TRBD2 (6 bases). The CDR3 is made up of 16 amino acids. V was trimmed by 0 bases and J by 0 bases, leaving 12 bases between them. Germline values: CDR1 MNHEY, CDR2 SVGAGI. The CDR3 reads CASSYSIYGSSYEQYF. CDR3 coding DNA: TGTGCCAGCAGTTACTCGATATACGGGAGCTCCTACGAGCAGTACTTC.

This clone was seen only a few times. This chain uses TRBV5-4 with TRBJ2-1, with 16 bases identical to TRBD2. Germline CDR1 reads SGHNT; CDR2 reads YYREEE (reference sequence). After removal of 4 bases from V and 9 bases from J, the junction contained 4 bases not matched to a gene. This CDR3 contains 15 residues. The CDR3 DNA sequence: TGTGCCAGCAGCACGGGACTAGCGGGAGGGAGTGAGCAGTTCTTC. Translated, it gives CASSTGLAGGSEQFF.

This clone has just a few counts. CDR3 coding DNA: TGTGCCAGCAGCTTGTTAGCGGGAGTCAATGAGCAGTTCTTC. This sequence encodes CASSLLAGVNEQFF. The genes are TRBV5-4 and TRBJ2-1, with 9 bases lining up with TRBD2. The germline V gene encodes CDR1 SGHNT and CDR2 YYREEE (reference sequence). V shed 1 base and J 6 bases; nucleotides not matched to a gene: 2. The CDR3 covers 14 residues.

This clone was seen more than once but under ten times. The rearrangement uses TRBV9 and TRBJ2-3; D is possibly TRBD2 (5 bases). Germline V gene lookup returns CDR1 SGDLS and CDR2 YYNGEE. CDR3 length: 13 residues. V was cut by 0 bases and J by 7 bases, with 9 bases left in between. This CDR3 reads CASSVVDGNTQYF. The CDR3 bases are TGTGCCAGCAGCGTAGTCGACGGGAATACGCAGTATTTT. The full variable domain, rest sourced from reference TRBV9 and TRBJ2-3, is DSGVTQTPKHLITATGQRVTLRCSPRSGDLSVYWYQQSLDQGLQFLIQYYNGEERAKGNILERFSAQQFPDLHSELNLSSLELGDSALYFCASSVVDGNTQYFGPGTRLTVL.

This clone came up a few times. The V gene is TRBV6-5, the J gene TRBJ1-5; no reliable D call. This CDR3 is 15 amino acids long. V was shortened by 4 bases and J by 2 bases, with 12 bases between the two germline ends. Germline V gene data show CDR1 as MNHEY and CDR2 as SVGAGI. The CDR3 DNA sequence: TGTGCCAGCAGTTCCGGGATCGGGCGCAATCAGCCCCAGCATTTT. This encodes CASSSGIGRNQPQHF.

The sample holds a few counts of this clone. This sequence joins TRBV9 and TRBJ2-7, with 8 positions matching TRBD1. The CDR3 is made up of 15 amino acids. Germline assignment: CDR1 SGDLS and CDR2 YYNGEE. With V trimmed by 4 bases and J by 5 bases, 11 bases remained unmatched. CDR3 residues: CASSLEGQGRNEQYF. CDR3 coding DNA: TGTGCCAGCAGCTTAGAAGGACAGGGCAGAAACGAGCAGTACTTC.

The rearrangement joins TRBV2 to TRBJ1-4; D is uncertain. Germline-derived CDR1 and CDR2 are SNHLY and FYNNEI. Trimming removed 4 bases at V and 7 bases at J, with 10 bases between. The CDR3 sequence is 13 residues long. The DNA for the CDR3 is TGTGCCAGCAGTGTGAGGCCATTTGAAAAACTGTTTTTT. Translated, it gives CASSVRPFEKLFF.

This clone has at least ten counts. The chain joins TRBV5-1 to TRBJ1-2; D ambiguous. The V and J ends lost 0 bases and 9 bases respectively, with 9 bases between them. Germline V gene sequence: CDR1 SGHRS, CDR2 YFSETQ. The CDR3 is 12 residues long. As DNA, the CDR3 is TGCGCCAGCAGCTTGGACACGGGAAGCTACACCTTC. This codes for CASSLDTGSYTF.

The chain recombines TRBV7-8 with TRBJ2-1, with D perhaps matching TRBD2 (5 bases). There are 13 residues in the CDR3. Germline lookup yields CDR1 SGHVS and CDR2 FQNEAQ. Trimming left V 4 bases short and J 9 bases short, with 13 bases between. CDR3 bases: TGTGCCAGCAGCTCCAATGCAGCGGCTGAGCAGTTCTTC. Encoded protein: CASSSNAAAEQFF.

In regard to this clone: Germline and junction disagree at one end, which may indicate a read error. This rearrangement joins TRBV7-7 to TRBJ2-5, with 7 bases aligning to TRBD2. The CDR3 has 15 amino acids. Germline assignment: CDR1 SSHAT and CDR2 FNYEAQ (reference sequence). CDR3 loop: CASSRSSGGPETQYF. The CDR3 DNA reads TGTGCTAGCAGCAGATCTAGCGGTGGGCCAGAGACCCAGTACTTC.

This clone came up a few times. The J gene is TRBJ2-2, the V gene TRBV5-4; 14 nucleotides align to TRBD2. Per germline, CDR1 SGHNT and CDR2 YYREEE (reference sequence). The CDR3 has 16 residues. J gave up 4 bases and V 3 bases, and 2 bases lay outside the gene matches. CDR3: CASSSGTSGSTGELFF. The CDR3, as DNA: TGTGCCAGCAGCTCCGGGACTAGCGGGAGCACCGGGGAGCTGTTTTTT.

In DNA, the CDR3 is TGCAGGCGAGCAGATACGCAGTATTTT. Its protein product is CRRADTQYF. This chain uses TRBV20-1 with TRBJ2-3; D not resolved. Germline V gene data show CDR1 as DFQATT and CDR2 as SNEGSKA (reference sequence). CDR3 length: 9 amino acids.

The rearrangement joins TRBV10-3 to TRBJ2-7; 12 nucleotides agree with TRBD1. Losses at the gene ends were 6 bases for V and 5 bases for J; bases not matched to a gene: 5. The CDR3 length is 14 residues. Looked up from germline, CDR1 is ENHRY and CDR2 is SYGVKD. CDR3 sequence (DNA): TGTGCCATCAGCCCCGGGACAGGGGGCCACGAGCAGTACTTC. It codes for CAISPGTGGHEQYF.

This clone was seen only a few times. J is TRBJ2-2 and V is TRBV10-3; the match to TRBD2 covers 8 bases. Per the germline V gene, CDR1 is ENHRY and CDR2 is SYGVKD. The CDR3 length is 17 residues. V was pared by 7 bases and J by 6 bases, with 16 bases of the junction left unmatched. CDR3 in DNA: TGTGCCATCAATACCGGTGCCAGCGGGAGAACGGCCGGGGAGCTGTTTTTT. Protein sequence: CAINTGASGRTAGELFF.

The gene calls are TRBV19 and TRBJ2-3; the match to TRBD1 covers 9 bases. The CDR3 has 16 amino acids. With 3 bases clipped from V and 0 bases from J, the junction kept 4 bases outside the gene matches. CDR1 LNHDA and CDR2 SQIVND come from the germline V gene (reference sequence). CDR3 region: CASSIGTGPSTDTQYF. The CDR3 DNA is TGTGCCAGTAGTATCGGGACAGGGCCTAGCACAGATACGCAGTATTTT.

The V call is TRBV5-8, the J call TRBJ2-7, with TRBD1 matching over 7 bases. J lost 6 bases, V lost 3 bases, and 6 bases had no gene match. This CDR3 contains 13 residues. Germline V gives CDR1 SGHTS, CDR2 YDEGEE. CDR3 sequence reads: CASSSGQVSEQYF. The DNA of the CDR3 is TGTGCCAGCAGCTCCGGACAGGTATCCGAGCAGTACTTC.

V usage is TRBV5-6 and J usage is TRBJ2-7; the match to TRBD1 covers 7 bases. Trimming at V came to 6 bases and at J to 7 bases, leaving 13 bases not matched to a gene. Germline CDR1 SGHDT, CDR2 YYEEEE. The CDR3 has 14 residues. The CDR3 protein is CASNWRTGALEQYF. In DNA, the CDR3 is TGTGCCAGCAACTGGAGGACAGGAGCTTTGGAGCAGTACTTC. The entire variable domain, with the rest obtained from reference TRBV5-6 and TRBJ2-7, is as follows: DAGVTQSPTHLIKTRGQQVTLRCSPKSGHDTVSWYQQALGQGPQFIFQYYEEEERQRGNFPDRFSGHQFPNYSSELNVNALLLGDSALYLCASNWRTGALEQYFGPGTRLTVT.